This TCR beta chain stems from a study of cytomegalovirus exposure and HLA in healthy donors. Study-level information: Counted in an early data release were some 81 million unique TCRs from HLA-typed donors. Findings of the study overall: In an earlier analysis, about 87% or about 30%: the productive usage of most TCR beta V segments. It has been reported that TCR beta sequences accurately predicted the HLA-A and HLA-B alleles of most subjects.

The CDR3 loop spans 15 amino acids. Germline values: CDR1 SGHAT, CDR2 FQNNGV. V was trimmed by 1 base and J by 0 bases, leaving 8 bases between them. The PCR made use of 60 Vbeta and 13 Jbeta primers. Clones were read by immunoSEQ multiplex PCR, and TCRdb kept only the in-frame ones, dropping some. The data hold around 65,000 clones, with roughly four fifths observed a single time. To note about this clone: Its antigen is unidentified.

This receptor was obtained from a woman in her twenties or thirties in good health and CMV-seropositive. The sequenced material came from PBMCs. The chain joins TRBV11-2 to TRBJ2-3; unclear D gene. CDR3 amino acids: CASSLVSPSTDTQYF. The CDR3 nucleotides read TGTGCCAGCAGCTTAGTGTCCCCTAGCACAGATACGCAGTATTTT.